This TCR beta chain was recorded in a study of blood T cell repertoires in COVID-19. V lost 0 bases and J lost 3, with 9 bases in between. CDR3 size: 14 residues. The germline CDR1 and CDR2 sequences are SGHNT and YYREEE (reference sequence). Profiling relied on immunoSEQ multiplex PCR, and the TCRdb table lists in-frame clones only, not all of them. The table includes just under 350,000 clones, 87% detected once. This chain links TRBV5-4 with TRBJ1-2; D might be TRBD1 (5 bases). This clonotype was obtained from a woman aged 45 to 65 with COVID-19, enrolled during active disease. Sequences were obtained from peripheral blood. CDR3 residues: CASSLEGVDYGYTF. CDR3 sequence (DNA): TGTGCCAGCAGCTTGGAAGGGGTTGACTATGGCTACACCTTC.